In its sample, the clone carrying this T cell receptor beta chain was seen many times. Its specificity is unknown. Amplification targeted TCR beta CDR3 regions from RNA transcripts. An initial round of RT-PCR targeting the TCR CDR3 relied on the HTBI primer set. Via MiXCR, TCRdb re-called the multiplex PCR reads, giving one row per CDR3 protein. The profile shows fewer than 450,000 distinct CDR3 sequences, about 18% of them singletons. This sample was taken from a study of T cells in Graves' hyperthyroidism and ophthalmopathy. Notes on the study in general: Blood also showed most of the thyroid clonotypes that were expanded above 0.001.

For the diagnoses, clinical symptoms, serum thyroxine and TRAb, thyroid ultrasound and orbital computed tomography were used. This TCR was recovered from a woman aged 25-40 years with Graves' hyperthyroidism that later progressed to Graves' ophthalmopathy. The sequenced material came from blood.

The CDR3 loop reads CASSLILGLAPKDTQYF. CDR3 coding DNA: TGTGCCAGCAGTTTAATCCTGGGACTAGCCCCCAAAGATACGCAGTATTTT. The gene calls are TRBV28 and TRBJ2-3, with TRBD2 identical over 9 bases. The germline CDR1 and CDR2 sequences are MDHEN and SYDVKM. The CDR3 has 17 residues. J gave up 5 bases and V 2 bases, and 11 bases lay outside the gene matches.